What follows describes a single T cell receptor (beta chain). The antigen remains unidentified. The PCR employed 60 Vbeta primers together with 13 Jbeta primers. Generated by immunoSEQ multiplex PCR, the TCRdb table keeps only in-frame clones and is missing some. The sample holds 150,000 to 200,000 clones, 87% seen once. CDR1 and CDR2 from the germline V gene are MGHRA and YSYEKL. CDR3 length: 16 amino acids. Trimming pared 3 bases from V and 0 bases from J, leaving 12 bases between. The sample originates from a study of cytomegalovirus exposure and HLA in healthy donors. Overall study results and limits: An assumption of roughly uniform sequencing depth across donors underlay the presence/absence analyses.

Likely unrecorded immune exposures existed in these nominally healthy donors. The sequenced sample consisted of PBMCs. The chain joins TRBV4-1 to TRBJ2-1; no reliable D call. The clonotype originates from a woman younger than 45 in good health and CMV-seronegative. This CDR3 is CASSHIDIVSYNEQFF. Written as DNA, the CDR3 is TGCGCCAGCAGCCACATAGACATTGTCTCCTACAATGAGCAGTTCTTC.